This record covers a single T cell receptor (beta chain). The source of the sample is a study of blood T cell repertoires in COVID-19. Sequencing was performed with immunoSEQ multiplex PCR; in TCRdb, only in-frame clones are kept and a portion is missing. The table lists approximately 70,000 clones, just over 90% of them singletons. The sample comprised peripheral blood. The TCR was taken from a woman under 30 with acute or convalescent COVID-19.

The CDR3 spells CASSPWDSWTDTQYF. The CDR3, as DNA: TGTGCCAGCAGTCCCTGGGACAGTTGGACAGATACGCAGTATTTT. This rearrangement joins TRBV6-2 or TRBV6-3 to TRBJ2-3, with TRBD1 matching over 7 bases. Germline CDR1 MNHEY, CDR2 SVGEGT. V was clipped by 5 bases and J by 3 bases; unmatched bases: 8. The CDR3 has 15 residues.